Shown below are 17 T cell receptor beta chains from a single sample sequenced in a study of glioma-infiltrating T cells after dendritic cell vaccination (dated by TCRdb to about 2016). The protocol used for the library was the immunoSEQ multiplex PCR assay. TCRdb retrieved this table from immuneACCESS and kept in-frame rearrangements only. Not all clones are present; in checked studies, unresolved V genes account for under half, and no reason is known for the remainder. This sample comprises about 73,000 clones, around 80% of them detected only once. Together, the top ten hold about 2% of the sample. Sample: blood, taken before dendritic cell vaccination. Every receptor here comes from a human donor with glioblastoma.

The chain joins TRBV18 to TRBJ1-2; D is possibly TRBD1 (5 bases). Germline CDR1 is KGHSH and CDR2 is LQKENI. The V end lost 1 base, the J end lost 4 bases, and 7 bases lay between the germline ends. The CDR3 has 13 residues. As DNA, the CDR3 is TGTGCCAGCTCACCACAGGGGCCCTATGGCTACACCTTC. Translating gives CASSPQGPYGYTF. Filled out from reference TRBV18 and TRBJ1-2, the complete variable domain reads NAGVMQNPRHLVRRRGQEARLRCSPMKGHSHVYWYRQLPEEGLKFMVYLQKENIIDESGMPKERFSAEFPKEGPSILRIQQVVRGDSAAYFCASSPQGPYGYTFGSGTRLTVV.

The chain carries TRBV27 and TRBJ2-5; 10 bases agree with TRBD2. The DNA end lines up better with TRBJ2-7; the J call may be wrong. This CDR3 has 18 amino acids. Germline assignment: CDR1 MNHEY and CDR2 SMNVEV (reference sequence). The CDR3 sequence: CASSLRSGLAESTYEQYF. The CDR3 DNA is TGTGCCAGCAGTTTAAGGTCCGGACTAGCGGAATCAACCTACGAGCAGTACTTC.

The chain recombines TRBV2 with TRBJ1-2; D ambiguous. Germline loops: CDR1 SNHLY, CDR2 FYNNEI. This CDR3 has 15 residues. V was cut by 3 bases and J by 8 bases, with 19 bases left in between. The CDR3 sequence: CASSDHESRGRGYTF. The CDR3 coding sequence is TGTGCCAGCAGTGATCATGAAAGTAGAGGGAGGGGCTACACCTTC. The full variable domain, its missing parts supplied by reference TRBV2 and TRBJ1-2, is EPEVTQTPSHQVTQMGQEVILRCVPISNHLYFYWYRQILGQKVEFLVSFYNNEISEKSEIFDDQFSVERPDGSNFTLKIRSTKLEDSAMYFCASSDHESRGRGYTFGSGTRLTVV.

CDR3 sequence reads: CASSLEGRGFDEQYV. The CDR3 DNA follows: TGCGCCAGCAGCTTGGAGGGACGGGGGTTCGACGAGCAGTACGTC. This chain connects TRBV5-1 to TRBJ2-7; a possible D gene is TRBD2 (6 bases). The CDR3 runs 15 residues. V shed 0 bases and J shed 5 bases, with 15 bases lying between them. CDR1 and CDR2 (germline): SGHRS, YFSETQ.

CDR3 bases: TGTGCCAGCAGCCAAGAAACAAGCGGGACGTCGGCAGATACGCAGTATTTT. This encodes CASSQETSGTSADTQYF. The chain is built from TRBV4-2 and TRBJ2-3, with 7 bases fitting TRBD2. Unmatched junction bases numbered 10, after V lost 0 bases and J lost 4 bases. From germline, CDR1 is LGHNA and CDR2 YNFKEQ. This CDR3 comprises 17 residues.

The CDR3 bases are TGTGCCAGCAGTTTGAAAATGGACAGGGTTGAAGCTTTCTTT. Its protein product is CASSLKMDRVEAFF. The chain is built from TRBV6-1 and TRBJ1-1; 8 bases are shared with TRBD1. Looked up from germline, CDR1 is MNHNS and CDR2 is SASEGT. CDR3 length: 14 residues. The junction had 9 bases not matched to a gene; V was cut back by 5 bases and J by 7 bases.

Written as DNA, the CDR3 is TGTGCCAGCTCACCAAGAGAGGAATCAGGCTACACCTTC. Its protein product is CASSPREESGYTF. J is TRBJ1-2 and V is TRBV18; D is unclear. This CDR3 is 13 amino acids long. Germline loops: CDR1 KGHSH, CDR2 LQKENI. V was pared by 2 bases and J by 8 bases, with 12 bases between.

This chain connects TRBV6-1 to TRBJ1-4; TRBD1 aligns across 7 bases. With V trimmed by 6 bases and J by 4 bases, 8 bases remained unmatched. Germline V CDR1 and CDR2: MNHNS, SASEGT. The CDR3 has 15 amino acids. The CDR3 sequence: CASSDPGQLNEKLFF. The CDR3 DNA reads TGTGCCAGCAGCGACCCGGGACAGCTTAATGAAAAACTGTTTTTT.

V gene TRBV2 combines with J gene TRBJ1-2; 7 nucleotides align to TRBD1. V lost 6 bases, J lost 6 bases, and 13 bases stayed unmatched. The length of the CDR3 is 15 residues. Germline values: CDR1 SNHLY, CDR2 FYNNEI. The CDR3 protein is CASSSLRQGGHGYTF. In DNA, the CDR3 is TGTGCCAGCAGCTCTTTAAGACAGGGAGGTCATGGCTACACCTTC.

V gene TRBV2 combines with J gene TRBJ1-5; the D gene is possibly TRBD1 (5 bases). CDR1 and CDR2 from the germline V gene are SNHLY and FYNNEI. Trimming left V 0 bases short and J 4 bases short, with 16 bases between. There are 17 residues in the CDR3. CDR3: CASSEARGARTNQPQHF. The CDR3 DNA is TGTGCCAGCAGTGAAGCGCGGGGTGCCAGGACAAATCAGCCCCAGCATTTT.

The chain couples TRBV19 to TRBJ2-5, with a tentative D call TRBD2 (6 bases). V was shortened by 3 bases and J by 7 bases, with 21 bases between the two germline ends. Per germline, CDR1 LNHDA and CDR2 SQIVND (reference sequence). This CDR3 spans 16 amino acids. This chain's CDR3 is CASSMSPGETSATQYF. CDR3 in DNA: TGTGCCAGTAGTATGTCCCCGGGAGAAACCTCGGCGACCCAGTACTTC.

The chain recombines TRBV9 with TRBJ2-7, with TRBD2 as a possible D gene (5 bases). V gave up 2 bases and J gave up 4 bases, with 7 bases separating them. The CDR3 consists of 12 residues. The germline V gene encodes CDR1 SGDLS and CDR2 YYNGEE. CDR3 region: CASSVGEYEQYF. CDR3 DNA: TGTGCCAGCAGCGTCGGGGAATACGAGCAGTACTTC.

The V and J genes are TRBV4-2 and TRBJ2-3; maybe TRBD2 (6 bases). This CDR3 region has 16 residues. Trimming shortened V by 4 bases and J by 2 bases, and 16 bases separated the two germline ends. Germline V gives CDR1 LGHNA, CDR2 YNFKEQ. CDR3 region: CASSPLGAGLTDTQYF. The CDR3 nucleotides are TGTGCCAGCAGCCCCCTCGGCGCGGGGCTCACAGATACGCAGTATTTT.

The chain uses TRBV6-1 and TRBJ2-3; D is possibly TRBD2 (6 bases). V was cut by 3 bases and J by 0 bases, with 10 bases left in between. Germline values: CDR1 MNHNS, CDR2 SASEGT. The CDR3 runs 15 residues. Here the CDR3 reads CASSDAGTSTDTQYF. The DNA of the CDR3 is TGTGCCAGCAGTGACGCGGGGACTAGCACAGATACGCAGTATTTT.

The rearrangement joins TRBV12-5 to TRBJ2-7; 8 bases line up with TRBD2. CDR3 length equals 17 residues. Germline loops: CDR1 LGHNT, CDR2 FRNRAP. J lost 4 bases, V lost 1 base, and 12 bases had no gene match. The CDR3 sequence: CASGLGLREAPRYEQYV. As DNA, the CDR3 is TGTGCTAGTGGTTTGGGGTTGCGGGAGGCCCCTCGGTACGAGCAGTACGTC.

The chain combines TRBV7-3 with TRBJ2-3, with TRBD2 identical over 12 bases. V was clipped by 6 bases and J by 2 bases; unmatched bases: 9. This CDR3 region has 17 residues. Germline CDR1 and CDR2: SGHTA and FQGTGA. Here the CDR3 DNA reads TGTGCCAGCAGTCAACCGGGACTAGCGGGTCACACAGATACGCAGTATTTT. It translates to CASSQPGLAGHTDTQYF.

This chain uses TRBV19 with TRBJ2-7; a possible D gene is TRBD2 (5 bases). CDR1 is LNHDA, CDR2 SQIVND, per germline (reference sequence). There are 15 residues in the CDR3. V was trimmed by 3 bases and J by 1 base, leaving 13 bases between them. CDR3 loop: CASSIGRTGSYEQYV. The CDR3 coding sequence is TGTGCCAGTAGTATCGGTAGGACTGGATCCTACGAGCAGTACGTC.